Described below is a single T cell receptor beta chain sequence and its context. The antigen remains unidentified. Deep-level settings were used for running the assay. The repertoire was sequenced with immunoSEQ multiplex PCR; TCRdb's copy has only in-frame clones and lacks some. Here the sample spans about 600,000 clones, around 97% being singletons. This sample is part of a study of shared clonotypes between healthy human individuals. General study findings and limits: Since donors were few, the genetic and exposure-history diversity represented was limited.

CDR3 length equals 16 residues. After removal of 0 bases from V and 3 bases from J, the junction contained 4 bases not matched to a gene. Per the germline V gene, CDR1 is SGHTA and CDR2 is FQGNSA. It was into CD45RA+ naive and CD45RA-negative memory subsets that the CD4+ cells were split. Sequenced sample: naive CD4+ T cells sorted from blood. As for subset: CD45RA+ positively selected. The J gene is TRBJ2-3, the V gene TRBV7-2; 9 nucleotides agree with TRBD2. The TCR comes from a woman aged 30 to 39 in good health. The CDR3 DNA reads as TGTGCCAGCAGCTTAGCGCGGGCGGGAGGGACAGATACGCAGTATTTT. Residues: CASSLARAGGTDTQYF.